In this sample, the clone carrying this TCR beta chain turned up a few times. The entry originates in a study of T-cell memory formation after mild COVID-19. Each CDR3 protein gets one entry after TCRdb re-called the 5' RACE reads with MiXCR. The sample includes just under 350,000 distinct CDR3 sequences, around 13% of them seen just once. V was pared by 5 bases and J by 8 bases, with 10 bases between. Germline CDR1 MNHEY, CDR2 SVGAGI. This CDR3 contains 13 residues. This chain connects TRBV6-5 to TRBJ1-6, with TRBD1 as a possible D gene (5 bases). The receptor comes from a man aged 18 to 35 who had mild COVID-19 (a few samples of this study predate the infection). Cell type and time point are not known. The sequencing sample was made of PBMCs or a T cell subset sorted from them (not recorded which). DNA of the CDR3: TGTGCCAGCAGTACGGGACCGGATTCACCCCTCCACTTT. This sequence encodes CASSTGPDSPLHF.